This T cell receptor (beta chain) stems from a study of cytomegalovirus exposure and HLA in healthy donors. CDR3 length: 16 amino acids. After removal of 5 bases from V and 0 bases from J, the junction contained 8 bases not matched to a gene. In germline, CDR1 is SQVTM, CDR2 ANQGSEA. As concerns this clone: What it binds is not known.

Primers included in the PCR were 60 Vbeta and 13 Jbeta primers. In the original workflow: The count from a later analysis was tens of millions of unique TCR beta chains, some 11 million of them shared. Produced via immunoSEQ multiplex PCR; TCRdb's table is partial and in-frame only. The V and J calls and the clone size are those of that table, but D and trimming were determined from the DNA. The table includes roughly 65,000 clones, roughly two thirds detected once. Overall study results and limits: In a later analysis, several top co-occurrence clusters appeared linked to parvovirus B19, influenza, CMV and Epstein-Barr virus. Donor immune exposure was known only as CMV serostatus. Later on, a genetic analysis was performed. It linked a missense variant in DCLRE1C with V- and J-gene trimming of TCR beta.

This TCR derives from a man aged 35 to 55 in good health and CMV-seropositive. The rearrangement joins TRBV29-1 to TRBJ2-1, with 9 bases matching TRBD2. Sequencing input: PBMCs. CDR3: CSVMGLAGNSYNEQFF. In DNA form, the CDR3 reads TGCAGCGTTATGGGACTAGCTGGAAACTCCTACAATGAGCAGTTCTTC.